Listed here are 17 T cell receptor beta chains from one sample, sequenced in a study of blood T cells in healthy people across ages. Combining a sample-barcoded 5' primer with a J-beta primer mix, a second PCR ran for roughly 6 to 12 cycles. TCRdb passed the 5' RACE reads through MiXCR, listing each CDR3 protein once. The sample lists around 850,000 distinct CDR3 sequences; 30% to 45% were seen once. Specimen: blood. Receptors originate from a young man in good health.

This clonotype has only a few counts. V and J are TRBV20-1 and TRBJ2-1, with 10 bases matching TRBD2. Germline V gene sequence: CDR1 DFQATT, CDR2 SNEGSKA (reference sequence). The V and J ends lost 3 bases and 6 bases, in that order; junction bases with no gene match: 8. The CDR3 is 15 residues long. The CDR3 nucleotides read TGCAGTGCTAGGCCCGGGACTAGCGCTTCCAATGAGCAGTTCTTC. It encodes CSARPGTSASNEQFF.

V is TRBV11-2 and J is TRBJ1-6; 7 nucleotides align to TRBD1. V was clipped by 5 bases and J by 9 bases; unmatched bases: 7. Germline loops: CDR1 SGHAT, CDR2 FQNNGV. CDR3 length: 14 residues. The CDR3 sequence: CASSADRVSSPLHF. The CDR3 DNA is TGTGCCAGCAGCGCCGACAGGGTTAGTTCACCCCTCCACTTT.

This sequence joins TRBV24-1 and TRBJ1-5; the D is unclear. Trimming shortened V by 3 bases and J by 4 bases, and 9 bases separated the two germline ends. Germline loops: CDR1 KGHDR, CDR2 SFDVKD. This CDR3 contains 14 residues. This chain's CDR3 is CATSDPVGNQPQHF. Here the CDR3 DNA reads TGTGCCACCAGTGATCCGGTCGGGAATCAGCCCCAGCATTTT.

Worth noting for this clonotype: At one boundary the junction diverges from the germline segment, which might be a read error. This chain joins TRBV20-1 and TRBJ1-4, with TRBD1 identical over 9 bases. The CDR3 spans 14 residues. The germline V gene has CDR1 DFQATT and CDR2 SNEGSKA (reference sequence). DNA for the CDR3: TGCAATGCTCTCCCGGGACAGGGCGGTGAAAAACTGTTTTTT. Translated, it gives CNALPGQGGEKLFF.

Note on this clonotype: The germline gene is not matched at one end of the junction; a read error may be the cause. This sequence joins TRBV4-1 and TRBJ1-1; 8 bases match TRBD1. The CDR3 length is 16 residues. Germline V gives CDR1 MGHRA, CDR2 YSYEKL. As DNA, the CDR3 is TGCGCCAGCAGCCAAGGGGAGGACAGGGATTACACTGGAGCTTTCTTT. Its protein product is CASSQGEDRDYTGAFF.

V gene TRBV11-1 combines with J gene TRBJ1-1; the match to TRBD1 covers 8 bases. Per germline, CDR1 SGHAT and CDR2 FQDESV (reference sequence). This CDR3 contains 15 residues. V was clipped by 1 base and J by 11 bases; unmatched bases: 12. In nucleotides, the CDR3 is TGTGCCAGCAGCTTAGATGATATTGGACAGGGTGTGGCTTTCTTT. Its protein is CASSLDDIGQGVAFF.

The sample holds many counts of this clonotype. The chain's CDR3 is CASSWAVPGTDTQYF. The CDR3 DNA reads TGTGCCAGCAGCTGGGCCGTCCCTGGCACAGATACGCAGTATTTT. J is TRBJ2-3 and V is TRBV12-3 or TRBV12-4, with D uncertain. Trimming shortened V by 6 bases and J by 1 base, and 14 bases separated the two germline ends. This CDR3 contains 15 residues.

The count of this clonotype is one. A much larger clone is a single base away; this may be a read error. This chain uses TRBV20-1 with TRBJ1-4, with a weak D call TRBD1 (5 bases). The CDR3 has 12 residues. Germline V gene lookup returns CDR1 DFQATT and CDR2 SNEGSKA (reference sequence). The DNA for the CDR3 is TGCTGCGGGGGGGGAACTAATGAAAAACTGTTTTTT. This gives the protein CCGGGTNEKLFF.

Of note for this clonotype: A much larger clone lies one base from this, so it may be a read error. CDR3 region: CASNQEDRSYEQYF. CDR3 nucleotide sequence: TGTGCCAGCAACCAAGAGGACAGATCCTACGAGCAGTACTTC. The chain has TRBV2 and TRBJ2-7, with D tentatively TRBD1 (6 bases). The V end was cut by 7 bases, the J end by 1 base, with 14 bases between. The CDR3 has 14 residues. Germline V CDR1 and CDR2: SNHLY, FYNNEI.

Worth noting for this clonotype: At one end, the junction sequence differs from germline, possibly due to a read error. The rearrangement links TRBV6-6 to TRBJ1-1; TRBD1 is a possible D gene (5 bases). The CDR3 totals 14 residues. Germline CDR1 reads MNHNY; CDR2 reads SVGAGI (reference sequence). DNA for the CDR3: TGTGCCAGCAGTTTGGGACGGGCGAACACTGTAGCTTTCTTT. This sequence encodes CASSLGRANTVAFF.

The J gene is TRBJ1-5, the V gene TRBV6-2 or TRBV6-3; D is unclear. V lost 2 bases and J lost 9, with 11 bases in between. Germline lookup yields CDR1 MNHEY and CDR2 SVGEGT. The CDR3 has 13 residues. This CDR3 is CASSYPLNGPQHF. The CDR3 region has the DNA TGTGCCAGCAGTTACCCGTTAAATGGGCCCCAGCATTTT.

The CDR3, as DNA: TGTGCCAGCAGGAAACCAGATCTTCCTGGCTACACCTTC. Residues: CASRKPDLPGYTF. The chain carries TRBV27 and TRBJ1-2, with no clear D. The CDR3 runs to 13 residues. Germline V gives CDR1 MNHEY, CDR2 SMNVEV (reference sequence). Trimming removed 6 bases at V and 7 bases at J, with 15 bases between.

The rearrangement joins TRBV7-6 to TRBJ2-3; the D call may be TRBD1 or TRBD2 (6 bases each). Per germline, CDR1 SGHVS and CDR2 FNYEAQ. The CDR3 consists of 15 residues. Trimming took off 1 base at V and 3 bases at J, with 11 bases between the two ends. Written as DNA, the CDR3 is TGTGCCAGCAGCTTAGGTGGGGGGCTGACAGATACGCAGTATTTT. It is translated as CASSLGGGLTDTQYF. The variable domain in full, with the rest retrieved from reference TRBV7-6 and TRBJ2-3, is GAGVSQSPRYKVTKRGQDVALRCDPISGHVSLYWYRQALGQGPEFLTYFNYEAQQDKSGLPNDRFSAERPEGSISTLTIQRTEQRDSAMYRCASSLGGGLTDTQYFGPGTRLTVL.

This clonotype was detected a few times. This chain links TRBV4-1 with TRBJ1-2; 8 bases are a match to TRBD1. The CDR3 consists of 17 residues. The V segment lost 0 bases and the J segment 7 bases; nucleotides outside the gene matches: 13. Germline loops: CDR1 MGHRA, CDR2 YSYEKL. The CDR3 protein is CASSQEPPGQVFGGYTF. The CDR3 region has the DNA TGCGCCAGCAGCCAAGAACCCCCGGGACAGGTTTTTGGTGGCTACACCTTC.

The chain employs TRBV21-1 and TRBJ2-3. TRBV21-1 is classified as a pseudogene. This CDR3 contains 16 residues. CDR3 bases: TGTGCCAGCAGCAACGCTAGTGGCTTTTCCACAGATACGCAGTATTTT. It yields the protein CASSNASGFSTDTQYF.

This clonotype was found a few times. The V and J genes are TRBV12-3 or TRBV12-4 and TRBJ2-1; D is unresolved. The V end lost 5 bases, the J end lost 2 bases, and 10 bases lay between the germline ends. The CDR3 totals 14 residues. Written as DNA, the CDR3 is TGTGCCAGCAGTGCTAGTCCAACCTACAATGAGCAGTTCTTC. Its protein product is CASSASPTYNEQFF.

This clonotype showed up many times. The CDR3: CASSVDGPIPNYGYTF. CDR3 nucleotide sequence: TGTGCCAGCAGCGTAGACGGGCCAATACCAAACTATGGCTACACCTTC. The V call is TRBV9, the J call TRBJ1-2; D call uncertain. Germline V gene lookup returns CDR1 SGDLS and CDR2 YYNGEE. CDR3 length equals 16 residues. V was clipped by 0 bases and J by 2 bases, with 14 bases between them.